This T cell receptor beta chain appears in the sequencing data of a study of blood T cells in healthy people across ages. Through a sample-barcoded 5' primer and a J-beta primer mix, a second PCR was run for roughly 7 to 11 cycles. TCRdb itself ran the 5' RACE reads through MiXCR, one entry per CDR3 protein. The sample holds around 990,000 distinct CDR3 sequences, about 25% seen once. Germline V gene data show CDR1 as SGHTA and CDR2 as FQGNSA. This CDR3 contains 17 residues. Trimming stripped 1 base from V and 0 bases from J, with 15 bases between. A further study also used this sample, focusing on T cells of mothers and their children.

The chain uses TRBV7-2 and TRBJ1-1; D may be TRBD1 (5 bases). The receptor was derived from a girl under 10 years old in good health. The specimen sequenced was blood. CDR3 DNA: TGTGCCAGCAGCTTAGGTCTCGGGGACCCTCTGAACACTGAAGCTTTCTTT. Protein: CASSLGLGDPLNTEAFF. Variable domain in full (rest from reference TRBV7-2 and TRBJ1-1): GAGVSQSPSNKVTEKGKDVELRCDPISGHTALYWYRQSLGQGLEFLIYFQGNSAPDKSGLPSDRFSAERTGGSVSTLTIQRTQQEDSAVYLCASSLGLGDPLNTEAFFGQGTRLTVV.